The clone carrying this T cell receptor beta chain was observed a handful of times. Its antigen is unknown. A junction boundary mismatches the germline segment, possibly from a read error. Thyroid surgery took place with no prior treatment in any patient. In the original processing: Differences in CDR3 between clinicopathological groups were drawn on to build a classifier intended to discriminate distant-metastatic papillary thyroid cancer patients. TCRdb reanalyzed the PCR reads with MiXCR. TCRdb, not the original authors, processed these V and J calls. The table shows roughly 30,000 clones, with 30% occurring only once. This record comes from a study of metastatic and nonmetastatic thyroid tumors. Study details: Across blood and tumor or nodule tissue, repertoires from malignant and benign thyroid patients were compared with one another. Study results and caveats: Reported TCR beta diversity, measured in blood and tumor, was significantly higher for malignant thyroid tumors than for benign nodules.

The CDR3 spans 15 residues. Per the germline V gene, CDR1 is SGHRS and CDR2 is YFSETQ. Source material: blood. The TCR originated in a female donor with papillary thyroid cancer or a benign thyroid nodule (not recorded which). Some clones in this sample may be carry-over from other donors' samples. The chain has TRBV5-1 and TRBJ2-7, with D possibly matching TRBD2 (5 bases). The CDR3 bases are TGCGCCAGCAGATTGGGTCTAGCTGCATCCTACGAGCAGTACTTC. It translates to CASRLGLAASYEQYF.